This paragraph reports one T cell receptor (beta chain). Antigen specificity is unknown. This entry comes from a study of T cells in Graves' hyperthyroidism and ophthalmopathy. V gave up 3 bases and J gave up 7 bases, with 24 bases separating them. This CDR3 region has 17 residues. Germline loops: CDR1 LNHDA, CDR2 SQIVND (reference sequence). The TCR beta CDR3 regions underwent amplification using RNA transcripts as the source. An initial round of RT-PCR targeting the TCR CDR3 relied on the HTBI primer set. TCRdb ran MiXCR on the multiplex PCR reads and lists one entry per CDR3 protein. The profile shows almost 600,000 distinct CDR3 sequences, 11% to 15% of them singletons. Regarding the study as a whole: Separating ophthalmopathy from stable hyperthyroidism was achieved by a 13 V-J model.

The chain uses TRBV19 and TRBJ1-2, with D perhaps TRBD1 (5 bases). The sequence was obtained from a woman under 40 with Graves' hyperthyroidism that later progressed to Graves' ophthalmopathy. Sample: blood. CDR3 amino acids: CASSMVGKGTTRPGYTF. The CDR3 coding sequence is TGTGCCAGTAGTATGGTGGGGAAAGGGACTACTCGGCCTGGCTACACCTTC.